This TCR beta chain was recovered during a study of shared clonotypes between healthy human individuals (dated by TCRdb to 2020 to 2021). Regarding the research as a whole: A couple of women and three men aged 18 to 49 years were included in the cohort. For each donor, CD4 naive and CD4 memory were each given three plates, CD8 naive was given two plates, and CD8 memory was given one plate. The study deeply sequenced blood TCR repertoires of about 5 healthy adults to estimate repertoire size and the extent of clonotype sharing between individuals. To increase sequencing depth and limit assay-specific biases, TCR repertoire library preparation and sequencing were carried out by different laboratories using diverse techniques. Leukapheresis yielded between about 0.9 and 8.9 billion PBMCs per donor.

The CDR3 measures 18 amino acids from cysteine to phenylalanine. The read is trimmed to its CDR3 DNA, 54 bases read in frame from base 1. Looking up the germline V gene yields CDR1 KGHSH and CDR2 LQKENI. The germline V and J ends show losses of 5 bases and 3 bases respectively, and no gene match explains 12 bases of the junction. TCR CDR3 regions were amplified from genomic DNA by multiplex PCR using the deep immunoSEQ assay. Extracted genomic DNA from each cell subset was distributed evenly across all wells of several immunoSEQ 96-well plates, and each plate was treated as a replicate. For sorted subsets, roughly 200 ng of genomic DNA, equivalent to some 30,000 T cell genomes, went into each replicate PCR. Purified libraries were quantified with a Qubit 3.0 fluorometer, sized on a Bioanalyzer 2100, and re-quantified with the KAPA Library Quantification kit. Each immunoSEQ 96-well plate was sequenced on its own single-read 150-cycle Illumina NextSeq 550 flow cell. The authors processed their data as follows. Because the immunoSEQ output included only junctional sequences and no quality scores, the filtering could not be the same as the filtering used for full-length reads. To assign V/J genes and CDR3, sequences were annotated against IMGT germline references using PyIR, a Python wrapper for IgBLAST v1.9. Reads were filtered out if the reads had weak V/J assignments (E-value above 1e-6), no CDR3, stop codons, out-of-frame junctions, or ambiguous translated residues. V3J clonotypes were defined as sequences sharing an identical inferred V gene, J gene, and CDR3 amino acid sequence. The percentage overlap between two repertoires was calculated by dividing the number of shared unique clonotypes by the size of the smaller repertoire. Richness of each repertoire was evaluated using RTK rarefaction, the Chao1 estimator, and Recon v2.1 estimates of unobserved clonotypes. Generation probabilities for all TCRbeta clonotypes obtained by the gDNA method from a handful of donors were computed using OLGA. TCRdb stores this immuneACCESS table with in-frame sequences only. Part of the clones is absent; in the studies checked, under half of the shortfall reflects unresolved V genes, and no reason is known for the rest. The V and J calls and clone size are taken from that table; D and trimming were inferred from the DNA. The sample table contains 2 million to 3 million clones; only one count was recorded for 93% of them. The ten largest make up roughly 0.39% of the sample.

A word on this clone: It has no known antigen specificity. No base-level quality is on record; no much larger clone is a single base apart.

The donors were healthy, HIV-negative adults with no recently reported acute infections or vaccinations. Only Caucasian adults living in Nashville, Tennessee, USA were represented among the donors. CD4+ T cells were enriched by magnetic negative selection; naive cells were then positively selected on CD45RA, and the negative fraction formed the memory subset. After blood collection by leukapheresis, PBMCs were isolated using Ficoll-Histopaque density gradient centrifugation and then cryopreserved in the vapor phase of liquid nitrogen. Purity and quantity of every magnetically sorted T cell population were checked by analytical flow cytometry. Genomic DNA was isolated from each sorted fraction and quantified by UV absorbance on a Nanodrop 2000c. What the research found in general, with its limitations: Sampling was restricted to blood, and TCR repertoires in tissues likely differ from the TCR repertoires found in blood. Across several donors, roughly 5% of naive CD4, roughly 3.8% of naive CD8, under 2.5% of memory CD4, and approximately 0.4% of memory CD8 clonotypes were shared. Based on pairwise subsampling, the degree of clonotype sharing among donors was expected to be affected by sequencing depth. Naive subsets generally had larger estimated clonotype richness than memory subsets. Higher generation probabilities were observed for clonotypes shared by all four sorted-subset donors than for non-shared clonotypes. Because the study included a small number of donors, the genetic and exposure-history diversity represented was limited. Rarefaction of sorted-subset datasets indicated incomplete sequencing despite the large sequencing depth.

The sequence is built from TRBV18 and TRBJ2-3; TRBD2 matches 12 bases in the middle. The receptor comes from a man aged 18 to 29 in good health. Some clones in this sample may be carry-over from other donors' samples. Sequenced: naive CD4+ T cells from PBMCs. The cell subset or site label corresponds to: CD45RA+ positively selected. The CDR3 region: CASSSKSLAGGITDTQYF. The DNA sequence is as follows: TGTGCCAGCTCATCTAAGTCACTAGCGGGAGGAATTACAGATACGCAGTATTTT.